A single sample is the source of the 20 T cell receptor beta chains below, sequenced in a study of blood T cell repertoires in COVID-19. Profiling relied on immunoSEQ multiplex PCR, and the TCRdb table lists in-frame clones only, not all of them. Of some 170,000 clones listed, over 80% are singletons. The sample comprised peripheral blood. These receptors were collected from a woman aged 50 to 60 with acute or convalescent COVID-19.

V usage is TRBV10-3 and J usage is TRBJ2-4; 9 bases align to TRBD1. CDR3 length: 13 residues. V lost 6 bases and J lost 5; bases outside the gene matches: 2. Germline values: CDR1 ENHRY, CDR2 SYGVKD. CDR3 sequence reads: CAIRRTGENIQYF. CDR3 bases: TGTGCCATCAGGAGGACAGGGGAAAACATTCAGTACTTC.

The chain has TRBV28 and TRBJ1-1, with D perhaps matching TRBD1 (5 bases). Trimming pared 3 bases from V and 1 base from J, leaving 6 bases between. The CDR3 contains 13 residues. The germline V gene has CDR1 MDHEN and CDR2 SYDVKM. The CDR3 reads CASSLGGNTEAFF. The CDR3 coding sequence is TGTGCCAGCAGTTTGGGGGGGAACACTGAAGCTTTCTTT.

The chain joins TRBV18 to TRBJ2-2, with 9 bases matching TRBD2. V lost 0 bases, J lost 3 bases, and 2 bases stayed unmatched. The CDR3 totals 16 residues. Germline-derived CDR1 and CDR2 are KGHSH and LQKENI. The CDR3 bases are TGTGCCAGCTCACCACCTCAGCGGGGGGACACCGGGGAGCTGTTTTTT. The encoded protein is CASSPPQRGDTGELFF.

V and J are TRBV3-1 (or the pseudogene TRBV3-2) and TRBJ2-1; 9 positions agree with TRBD2. The ends lost 6 bases at V and 12 bases at J; junction bases unmatched: 9. Germline V gives CDR1 LGHDT, CDR2 YNNKEL (reference sequence). The CDR3 totals 13 residues. CDR3 in amino acids: CASSPSGGSGQFF. CDR3 DNA: TGTGCCAGCAGTCCAAGCGGGGGGAGTGGGCAGTTCTTC.

V and J are TRBV7-9 and TRBJ2-2; D might be TRBD2 (7 bases). CDR3 length: 17 amino acids. CDR1 SEHNR and CDR2 FQNEAQ come from the germline V gene (reference sequence). V lost 6 bases to trimming and J lost 0 bases, with 17 bases between them. DNA of the CDR3: TGTGCCAGCAGGCAACCGTGGGGGGGCACGAACACCGGGGAGCTGTTTTTT. This sequence encodes CASRQPWGGTNTGELFF.

V is TRBV18 and J is TRBJ1-1, with 9 bases aligning to TRBD1. Germline loops: CDR1 KGHSH, CDR2 LQKENI. The length of the CDR3 is 13 residues. V gave up 6 bases and J gave up 4 bases; unmatched junction bases: 3. In nucleotides, the CDR3 is TGTGCCAGCTCGGGACAGGGAGTCACTGAAGCTTTCTTT. Protein product: CASSGQGVTEAFF.

The chain joins TRBV6-6 to TRBJ2-7; 7 bases line up with TRBD1. The V gene end was trimmed by 2 bases and the J gene end by 1 base; junction bases not matched to a gene: 5. The germline CDR1 and CDR2 sequences are MNHNY and SVGAGI (reference sequence). The CDR3 runs to 15 residues. CDR3 nucleotides: TGTGCCAGCAGTTACATCGGGACAGAATCCTACGAGCAGTACTTC. Translated, it gives CASSYIGTESYEQYF.

This rearrangement joins TRBV6-5 to TRBJ2-1, with 8 bases that match TRBD2. The junction had 6 bases not matched to a gene; V was cut back by 4 bases and J by 7 bases. This CDR3 has 14 amino acids. CDR1 and CDR2 (germline): MNHEY, SVGAGI. The chain's CDR3 is CASSWGTRNNEQFF. The CDR3 bases are TGTGCCAGCAGTTGGGGGACTAGAAATAATGAGCAGTTCTTC.

CDR3: CASSLGGGLYEQYF. The CDR3 coding sequence is TGTGCCAGCAGTCTGGGGGGAGGGCTGTACGAGCAGTACTTC. The chain is built from TRBV6-5 and TRBJ2-7; 7 bases map to TRBD2. After removal of 5 bases from V and 4 bases from J, the junction contained 8 bases not matched to a gene. This CDR3 has 14 residues. The germline V gene has CDR1 MNHEY and CDR2 SVGAGI.

The V gene is TRBV6-6, the J gene TRBJ1-3; TRBD1 aligns across 9 bases. V shed 4 bases and J 4 bases; nucleotides not matched to a gene: 8. CDR3 size: 16 residues. CDR1 is MNHNY and CDR2 is SVGAGI in the germline V gene (reference sequence). This CDR3 reads CASSSPGQGDGNTIYF. In DNA form, the CDR3 reads TGTGCCAGCAGTTCCCCGGGACAGGGTGACGGAAACACCATATATTTT.

V and J are TRBV7-2 and TRBJ1-5, with D possibly being TRBD1 (5 bases). This CDR3 has 15 residues. The V end was cut by 1 base, the J end by 1 base, with 8 bases between. Germline loops: CDR1 SGHTA, CDR2 FQGNSA. The CDR3 here is CASSLEGISNQPQHF. In DNA, the CDR3 is TGTGCCAGCAGCTTAGAGGGGATAAGCAATCAGCCCCAGCATTTT.

The CDR3 sequence: CSAGPDTEAFF. The CDR3, as DNA: TGCAGCGCAGGCCCTGACACTGAAGCTTTCTTT. The J gene is TRBJ1-1, the V gene TRBV29-1; no firm D call. This CDR3 spans 11 amino acids. Germline V gene lookup returns CDR1 SQVTM and CDR2 ANQGSEA. Trimming took 7 bases from V and 3 from J, leaving 9 bases between them.

The sample holds a few counts of this clone. The CDR3: CASSPRGTDTEAFF. The CDR3, as DNA: TGTGCCAGCTCTCCAAGGGGGACGGACACTGAAGCTTTCTTT. V and J are TRBV6-6 and TRBJ1-1, with a tentative D call TRBD1 (6 bases). From germline, CDR1 is MNHNY and CDR2 SVGAGI (reference sequence). CDR3 size: 14 residues. Trimming took off 8 bases at V and 3 bases at J, with 16 bases between the two ends.

The V and J genes are TRBV6-4 and TRBJ1-2; 8 positions match TRBD1. Germline-derived CDR1 and CDR2 are MRHNA and SNTAGT. The CDR3 sequence is 12 residues long. The V and J ends lost 10 bases and 3 bases, in that order; junction bases with no gene match: 4. The CDR3 sequence is CATLQGDYGYTF. CDR3 DNA: TGTGCCACTTTACAGGGGGACTATGGCTACACCTTC.

This chain links TRBV5-1 with TRBJ2-7, with TRBD1 identical over 7 bases. The CDR3 has 14 amino acids. Trimming removed 0 bases from V and 4 bases from J; junction bases left unmatched: 4. CDR1 and CDR2 from the germline V gene are SGHRS and YFSETQ. CDR3 sequence reads: CASSLEGALYEQYF. CDR3 DNA sequence: TGCGCCAGCAGCTTGGAGGGGGCGTTGTACGAGCAGTACTTC. Using reference TRBV5-1 and TRBJ2-7 for the parts outside the CDR3, the full variable domain is KAGVTQTPRYLIKTRGQQVTLSCSPISGHRSVSWYQQTPGQGLQFLFEYFSETQRNKGNFPGRFSGRQFSNSRSEMNVSTLELGDSALYLCASSLEGALYEQYFGPGTRLTVT.

The rearrangement joins TRBV7-2 to TRBJ1-3; 8 bases agree with TRBD1. The junction had 4 bases not matched to a gene; V was cut back by 4 bases and J by 2 bases. CDR1 is SGHTA and CDR2 is FQGNSA in the germline V gene. CDR3 length equals 15 residues. CDR3 sequence reads: CASSSQGATGNTIYF. The CDR3 DNA follows: TGTGCCAGCAGCTCCCAGGGGGCTACTGGAAACACCATATATTTT.

The rearrangement uses TRBV4-3 and TRBJ1-5; 9 positions match TRBD1. Trimming took 0 bases from V and 4 from J; bases not matched to a gene: 4. This CDR3 has 16 amino acids. The germline V gene has CDR1 LGHNA and CDR2 YSLEER. The CDR3 DNA sequence: TGCGCCAGCAGCCAAGAGTGGGGACAGGGTAATCAGCCCCAGCATTTT. It translates to CASSQEWGQGNQPQHF.

The chain has TRBV11-2 and TRBJ1-1; maybe TRBD1 (5 bases). The CDR3 spans 15 residues. V was cut by 2 bases and J by 4 bases, with 14 bases left in between. Germline assignment: CDR1 SGHAT and CDR2 FQNNGV. This CDR3 is CASSLQGLVGTEAFF. Written as DNA, the CDR3 is TGTGCCAGCAGCTTACAGGGTTTAGTCGGCACTGAAGCTTTCTTT.

This chain connects TRBV19 to TRBJ2-1; TRBD2 might be the D (5 bases). Germline assignment: CDR1 LNHDA and CDR2 SQIVND (reference sequence). V lost 3 bases and J 6 bases, leaving 15 bases between the germline ends. CDR3 length: 15 amino acids. The CDR3 loop reads CASSIGGGYGNEQFF. The CDR3 nucleotides are TGTGCCAGTAGTATTGGCGGAGGTTATGGCAATGAGCAGTTCTTC. Filled out from reference TRBV19 and TRBJ2-1, the complete variable domain reads DGGITQSPKYLFRKEGQNVTLSCEQNLNHDAMYWYRQDPGQGLRLIYYSQIVNDFQKGDIAEGYSVSREKKESFPLTVTSAQKNPTAFYLCASSIGGGYGNEQFFGPGTRLTVL.

The chain employs TRBV19 and TRBJ1-5; the match to TRBD1 covers 7 bases. J was trimmed by 9 bases and V by 5 bases; bases with no gene match: 10. Germline V gene data show CDR1 as LNHDA and CDR2 as SQIVND (reference sequence). The CDR3 is 14 amino acids. DNA for the CDR3: TGTGCCAGTAGTTGGGACAGAGACCCGGGGCCCCAGCATTTT. It codes for CASSWDRDPGPQHF.